The clone carrying this TCR beta chain occurred once. This CDR3 is 13 amino acids long. Between the trimmed V and J ends, which lost 7 bases and 4 bases, there was a span of 16 bases. Germline assignment: CDR1 SQVTM and CDR2 ANQGSEA. The sample is drawn from a study of blood T cell repertoires in COVID-19. Assay used: immunoSEQ multiplex PCR; TCRdb lists only in-frame clones, some missing. The table has 130,000 or so clones, around 80% seen once. The sequence was obtained from a man between 60 and 70 years old with active or convalescent COVID-19. This chain uses TRBV29-1 with TRBJ2-5; possible D gene TRBD1, 5 bases. Sequenced input: peripheral blood. In nucleotides, the CDR3 is TGCAGCGCCATCACCCCAGGGTTAGAGACCCAGTACTTC. Amino acids: CSAITPGLETQYF.